This TCR beta chain was recorded in a study of CD8+ T cells in alopecia areata. For this clone: Its antigen is unknown. Other DNA sequences in the same sample also yield this CDR3.

Documented treatment: oral pan-JAK inhibitor, 5-10 mg twice daily. V dropped 0 bases and J dropped 2 bases, with 10 bases sitting between them. Germline CDR1 is SGHRS and CDR2 is YFSETQ. This CDR3 comprises 15 residues. Reverse transcription of extracted RNA yielded cDNA, which provided the sequencing template. Data came from immunoSEQ multiplex PCR; TCRdb stores just in-frame clones and leaves some out. The sample lists roughly 120,000 clones, approximately 54% occurring once. Broader study findings: Many expanded lesional clones persisted in scalp and blood during tofacitinib.

The receptor was isolated from a human donor with alopecia areata. The rearrangement uses TRBV5-1 and TRBJ2-3; tentatively, D is TRBD1 (6 bases). The sample here was CD8+ T cells sorted from blood, taken at week 24, from a patient treated with tofacitinib. The chain's CDR3 is CASSLVGQVTDTQYF. CDR3 sequence (DNA): TGCGCCAGCAGCTTGGTGGGACAAGTCACAGATACGCAGTATTTT.